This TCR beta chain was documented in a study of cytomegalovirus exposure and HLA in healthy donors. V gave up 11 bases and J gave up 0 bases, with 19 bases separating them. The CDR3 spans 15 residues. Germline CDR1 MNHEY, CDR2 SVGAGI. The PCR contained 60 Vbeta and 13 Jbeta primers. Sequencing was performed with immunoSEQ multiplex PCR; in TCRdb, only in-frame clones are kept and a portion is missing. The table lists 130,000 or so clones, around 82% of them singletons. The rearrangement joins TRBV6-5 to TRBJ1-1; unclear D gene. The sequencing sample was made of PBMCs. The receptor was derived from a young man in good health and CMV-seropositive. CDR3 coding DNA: TGTGCCCGGCTAGGCGGGGAGGAAGTGAACACTGAAGCTTTCTTT. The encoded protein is CARLGGEEVNTEAFF.